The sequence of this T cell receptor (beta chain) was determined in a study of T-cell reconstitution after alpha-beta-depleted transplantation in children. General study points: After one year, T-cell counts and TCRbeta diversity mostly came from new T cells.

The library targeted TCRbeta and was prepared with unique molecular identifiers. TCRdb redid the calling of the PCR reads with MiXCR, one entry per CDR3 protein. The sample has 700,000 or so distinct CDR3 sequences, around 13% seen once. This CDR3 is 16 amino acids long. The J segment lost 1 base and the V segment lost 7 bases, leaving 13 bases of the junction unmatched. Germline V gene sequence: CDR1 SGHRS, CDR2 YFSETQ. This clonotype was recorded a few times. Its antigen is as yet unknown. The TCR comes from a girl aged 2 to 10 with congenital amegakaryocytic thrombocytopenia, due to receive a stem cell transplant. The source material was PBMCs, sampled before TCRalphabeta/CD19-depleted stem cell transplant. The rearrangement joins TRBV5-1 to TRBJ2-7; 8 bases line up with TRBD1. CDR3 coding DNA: TGCGCCAGCTCAGATGACAGGGGAATTTTTTCCTACGAGCAGTACTTC. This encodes CASSDDRGIFSYEQYF. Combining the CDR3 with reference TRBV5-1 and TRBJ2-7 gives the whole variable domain KAGVTQTPRYLIKTRGQQVTLSCSPISGHRSVSWYQQTPGQGLQFLFEYFSETQRNKGNFPGRFSGRQFSNSRSEMNVSTLELGDSALYLCASSDDRGIFSYEQYFGPGTRLTVT.